The 10 T cell receptor beta chains reported below all come from one sample, sequenced in a study of CD8+CD57+ T cells in acquired aplastic anemia. Using genomic DNA as the template, TCR beta VDJ and CDR3 profiling was carried out. MiXCR, run by TCRdb on the reads, gives a single entry per CDR3 protein. The table has about 110,000 distinct CDR3 sequences, roughly 51% seen once. The material sequenced was sorted CD4+, CD8+, or CD8+CD57+ T cells (not recorded which) from PBMCs. Every receptor here comes from a human donor in good health, serving as a control.

The chain has TRBV2 and TRBJ2-7; maybe TRBD1 (5 bases). The CDR3 is 15 amino acids. The germline V gene encodes CDR1 SNHLY and CDR2 FYNNEI. V was cut by 2 bases and J by 1 base, with 12 bases left in between. The chain's CDR3 is CASSELGQRSYEQYF. In DNA, the CDR3 is TGTGCCAGCAGTGAATTGGGGCAGCGATCCTACGAGCAGTACTTC. Looking up the rest from reference TRBV2 and TRBJ2-7 gives the full variable domain: EPEVTQTPSHQVTQMGQEVILRCVPISNHLYFYWYRQILGQKVEFLVSFYNNEISEKSEIFDDQFSVERPDGSNFTLKIRSTKLEDSAMYFCASSELGQRSYEQYFGPGTRLTVT.

J is TRBJ1-2 and V is TRBV2, with D possibly matching TRBD1 (6 bases). Germline-derived CDR1 and CDR2 are SNHLY and FYNNEI. The CDR3 covers 11 residues. CDR3 DNA sequence: TGTGCGGCGGGGGGGGCGAGTGGCTACACCTTC. This translates into CAAGGASGYTF.

Only a few counts were recorded for this clonotype. V usage is TRBV2 and J usage is TRBJ1-6, with 11 positions matching TRBD1. The germline CDR1 and CDR2 sequences are SNHLY and FYNNEI. This CDR3 region has 15 residues. Germline trimming cut 7 bases from V and 10 bases from J; bases unmatched to any gene: 9. The CDR3: CASMRTGGVRSPLHF. Written as DNA, the CDR3 is TGTGCCAGCATGAGGACAGGGGGCGTAAGGTCACCCCTCCACTTT.

This clonotype was recorded only once. The rearrangement uses TRBV20-1 and TRBJ2-3; weak D call: TRBD2 (6 bases). This CDR3 has 12 residues. Germline V lookup: CDR1 DFQATT, CDR2 SNEGSKA (reference sequence). The CDR3 DNA sequence: TGCGTGGCGGAGGGTGGGGGTAATACGCAGTATTTT. It translates to CVAEGGGNTQYF.

This clonotype was detected many times. The chain is built from TRBV3-1 and TRBJ1-2; no clear D. V was clipped by 4 bases and J by 4 bases, with 16 bases between them. CDR1 and CDR2 from the germline V gene are LGHDT and YNNKEL (reference sequence). This CDR3 is 15 amino acids long. The CDR3 loop is CASSPRTDQPYGYTF. The CDR3, as DNA: TGTGCCAGCAGCCCTCGGACGGATCAACCCTATGGCTACACCTTC.

This clonotype came up many times. This chain connects TRBV4-3 to TRBJ1-6, with 8 bases aligning to TRBD1. Germline CDR1 reads LGHNA; CDR2 reads YSLEER. The CDR3 loop spans 13 amino acids. The V gene end was trimmed by 3 bases and the J gene end by 8 bases; junction bases not matched to a gene: 0. CDR3 coding DNA: TGCGCCAGCAGCCAGGACAGGGATTCACCCCTCCACTTT. Protein sequence: CASSQDRDSPLHF.

In its sample, this clonotype was seen many times. This rearrangement joins TRBV27 to TRBJ1-2, with a possible D match to TRBD1 (6 bases). In germline, CDR1 is MNHEY, CDR2 SMNVEV (reference sequence). The length of the CDR3 is 13 residues. V was shortened by 6 bases and J by 3 bases, with 11 bases between the two germline ends. CDR3 amino acids: CASSLGGHYGYTF. As DNA, the CDR3 is TGTGCCAGCAGCCTAGGGGGGCACTATGGCTACACCTTC.

Only a few counts were recorded for this clonotype. The chain has TRBV5-1 and TRBJ1-5; the match to TRBD1 covers 8 bases. The CDR3 extends over 14 amino acids. The J segment lost 8 bases and the V segment lost 4 bases, leaving 8 bases of the junction unmatched. Per the germline V gene, CDR1 is SGHRS and CDR2 is YFSETQ. The CDR3 region is CASSPGQGAKPQHF. The DNA of the CDR3 is TGCGCCAGCAGCCCGGGGCAGGGGGCGAAGCCCCAGCATTTT. The entire variable domain, with the rest obtained from reference TRBV5-1 and TRBJ1-5, is as follows: KAGVTQTPRYLIKTRGQQVTLSCSPISGHRSVSWYQQTPGQGLQFLFEYFSETQRNKGNFPGRFSGRQFSNSRSEMNVSTLELGDSALYLCASSPGQGAKPQHFGDGTRLSIL.

This chain uses TRBV25-1 with TRBJ2-4, with D possibly called TRBD1 or TRBD2 (6 bases each). Germline CDR1 and CDR2: MGHDK and SYGVNS. V lost 4 bases to trimming and J lost 8 bases, with 9 bases between them. The CDR3 sequence is 12 residues long. The CDR3 bases are TGTGCCAGCAGTGGGGGGGCCGACATTCAGTACTTC. It is translated as CASSGGADIQYF.

The sample holds many counts of this clonotype. The chain joins TRBV12-3 or TRBV12-4 to TRBJ2-2; D is undetermined. V was cut by 3 bases and J by 5 bases, with 7 bases left in between. The CDR3 runs to 13 residues. For the CDR3, the DNA is TGTGCCAGCAGTTTGTCAAGGACCGGGGAGCTGTTTTTT. It translates to CASSLSRTGELFF.